This entry concerns a single TCR beta chain. Its antigen remains unknown. Roughly 100,000 TCR templates were assayed per sample. The data were produced by immunoSEQ multiplex PCR, yet TCRdb's version contains in-frame clones alone and is incomplete. The repertoire holds more than 60,000 clones, roughly 93% seen once, with over 4% in the top ten. The data stem from a study of siplizumab effects on memory and regulatory T cells. Whole-study results and caveats: Naive T cells, seemingly more diverse than memory cells, seemed major alloresponse contributors. Proliferating Tregs' suppressive function in siplizumab cultures went unconfirmed.

V was pared by 7 bases and J by 2 bases, with 22 bases between. The CDR3 contains 17 residues. Germline CDR1 and CDR2: MDHEN and SYDVKM. This sequence originates from a human donor in good health. The specimen sequenced was CD8+ T cells sorted from blood. V is TRBV28 and J is TRBJ2-3; tentatively, D is TRBD1 (6 bases). CDR3 protein: CASTPGQLEFHTDTQYF. The CDR3 nucleotides read TGTGCCAGCACTCCTGGACAGTTAGAATTCCACACAGATACGCAGTATTTT.